This T cell receptor beta chain was profiled in a study of T cell repertoires in cytomegalovirus infection. Study details: Epitope selection comprised recently identified HLA-C-restricted CMV epitopes and well-studied HLA-B-restricted CMV epitopes. A matching HLA type, together with CMV infection, was signaled by public TCR beta signatures. General study points: HLA-C-restricted CMV-specific TCR beta clonotypes were dominant in the ex vivo response. Carriage of CMV together with the relevant HLA was identifiable through cumulative public TCR beta family frequency.

Comment on this clonotype: Antigen: not known.

TCRdb reanalysed the reads using MiXCR and keeps one entry per CDR3 protein. Here the sample spans 700,000 to 850,000 distinct CDR3 sequences, approximately 29% being singletons. The TCR sequence derives from a human donor in good health (CMV status not recorded). Some clones in this sample may be carry-over from other donors' samples. Sequencing was performed on cultured CD8+ T cells from PBMCs, taken from culture after CMV antigen stimulation.

Here the CDR3 reads CASSDPGIHEKLFF. For the CDR3, the DNA is TGTGCCAGCAGTGATCCTGGCATCCATGAAAAACTGTTTTTT. The J gene is TRBJ1-4, the V gene TRBV6-1; no clear D gene. V was cut by 3 bases and J by 6 bases, with 11 bases left in between. Germline loops: CDR1 MNHNS, CDR2 SASEGT. CDR3 size: 14 residues.